A selection of T cell receptor beta chains follows, all from one sample in a study of shared clonotypes between healthy human individuals. Sequencing used immunoSEQ multiplex PCR; TCRdb keeps in-frame clones, though not all of them. The data show hundreds of thousands of clones, around 80% seen once. The specimen was PBMCs. These receptors came from a woman in her thirties or forties in good health. Some clones in this sample may be carry-over from other donors' samples. CDR3s include the opening cysteine and the closing phenylalanine or tryptophan. D genes are given only for firm matches. Clone size, where shown, is once, few, many, or a class for clones that have expanded.

>NA|TRBJ1-2|TRBD1|TRBV2
TGTGCCAGCAGGACAGACAGGGAGGGCGGCTACACCTTC
CASRTDREGGYTF
>NA|TRBJ2-3|NA|TRBV10-1
TGCGCCACCGGGGCGTTGGAGCCCACAGATACGCAGTATTTT
CATGALEPTDTQYF
>many|TRBJ1-5|TRBD1|TRBV2
TGTGCCAGCAGTGGGGACGGAGGGGGCCTTCAGCCCCAGCATTTT
CASSGDGGGLQPQHF
>NA|TRBJ2-1|TRBD2|TRBV5-6
TGTGCCAGCAGCCGTACTAGCGGGCGCTCCTACAATGAGCAGTTCTTC
CASSRTSGRSYNEQFF
>many|TRBJ1-2|NA|TRBV7-8
TGTGCCAGCAGCTTAGTTCCCGACGGTGGCTACACCTTC
CASSLVPDGGYTF
>NA|TRBJ1-1|TRBD1|TRBV6-5
TGTGCCAGCAGCCCCTCGTACCAGGGGGAAAGTGCAGCTTTCTTT
CASSPSYQGESAAFF
>NA|TRBJ2-1|TRBD1|TRBV5-4
TGTGCCAGCAGCTCCTGGACAGGGGGCGATGAGCAGTTCTTC
CASSSWTGGDEQFF
>NA|TRBJ2-5|NA|TRBV18
TGTGCCAGCTCACCACGGGTCGGTTTTGGAGAGACCCAGTACTTC
CASSPRVGFGETQYF
>NA|TRBJ2-5|TRBD2|TRBV29-1
TGCAGCGTCCGGACTAGCGTAGGGGAGACCCAGTACTTC
CSVRTSVGETQYF
>NA|TRBJ2-1|TRBD2|TRBV5-6
TGTGCCACCAAACTAGCGGGAGGGCCTACGGATGAGCAGTTCTTC
CATKLAGGPTDEQFF
>NA|TRBJ1-4|NA|TRBV9
TGTGCCAGCAGCAAAGGGGTAGGGATGGGTAATGAAAAACTGTTTTTT
CASSKGVGMGNEKLFF
>NA|TRBJ2-7|TRBD2|TRBV28
TGTGCCAGCAGTTTATCGCCGGGAGGGAACGAGCAGTACTTC
CASSLSPGGNEQYF
>NA|TRBJ1-1|NA|TRBV25-1
TGTGCCAGCATCCATGCGGGGAGCACTGAAGCTTTCTTT
CASIHAGSTEAFF
>NA|TRBJ1-5|TRBD1|TRBV15
TGTGCCACCAGCAGCTTGGGACAGGGAGGCGGCAATCAGCCCCAGCATTTT
CATSSLGQGGGNQPQHF
>NA|TRBJ1-3|NA|TRBV28
TGTGCCAGCACAGTACAGGGCTCTGGAAACACCATATATTTT
CASTVQGSGNTIYF
>NA|TRBJ2-5|TRBD1|TRBV7-8
TGTGCCAGCAGCTTGGACAGGTCAGAGACCCAGTACTTC
CASSLDRSETQYF
>NA|TRBJ2-1|NA|TRBV2
TGTGCCAGCAGTGCGCCTATTAGCGGAAGCTCCTACAATGAGCAGTTCTTC
CASSAPISGSSYNEQFF
>NA|TRBJ2-2|NA|TRBV7-9
TGTGCCAGCAGCTTTCTGGAGACCGGGGAGCTGTTTTTT
CASSFLETGELFF
>many|TRBJ2-7|NA|TRBV5-1
TGCGCCAGCAGCTTGGAACGGGGCTACGAGCAGTACTTC
CASSLERGYEQYF
>once|TRBJ1-1|TRBD1|TRBV11-2
TGTGCCAGCAGCCCGTCGACAGGGTTCGTAGCTTTCTTT
CASSPSTGFVAFF
>few|TRBJ2-1|TRBD1|TRBV7-8
TGTGCCAGCAGCTCGACCGGGACAGGCTACAATGAGCAGTTCTTC
CASSSTGTGYNEQFF
>NA|TRBJ2-1|TRBD2|TRBV18
TGTGCCAGCTCACCCTCGCTAGCGGGAGGGAGGGATGAGCAGTTCTTC
CASSPSLAGGRDEQFF
>NA|TRBJ2-3|NA|TRBV7-7
TGTGCCAGCAGCTTAGGTGGAGGACGCACAGATACGCAGTATTTT
CASSLGGGRTDTQYF
>few|TRBJ2-1|TRBD2|TRBV27
TGTGCCAGCAGTCTCGGGGGGGCGGGACGGAATGAGCAGTTCTTC
CASSLGGAGRNEQFF
>NA|TRBJ2-3|NA|TRBV4-2
TGTGCCAGCAGCCAAGATATGGGCCAGAACACAGATACGCAGTATTTT
CASSQDMGQNTDTQYF
>NA|TRBJ1-3|TRBD1|TRBV30
TGTGCCTGGAGTCCAGGGGGCTTCTCTGGAAACACCATATATTTT
CAWSPGGFSGNTIYF
>NA|TRBJ2-2|NA|TRBV7-3
TGTGCCAGCAGCCAGAGGGCTAGCCGGAACACCGGGGAGCTGTTTTTT
CASSQRASRNTGELFF